The 8 T cell receptor beta chains in this list originate from one sample, sequenced in a study of blood T cells in healthy people across ages (dated by TCRdb to about 2015). Library prep was done by 5' RACE. Reads for this sample came from an Illumina HiSeq 2500. A second PCR of roughly 7 to 11 cycles was run with a J-beta primer mix and a sample-barcoded 5' primer. TCRdb reanalyzed the raw reads on its own, using fastp at Q25 for trimming and MiXCR for clone calling, and kept in-frame beta chains. Identical CDR3 proteins give one entry, which carries the most common genes and DNA. The sample profile shows just over 1 million distinct CDR3 sequences; around 45% of them were found once. Approximately 17% of the sample is in the top ten clones. The specimen sequenced was blood. Source of these receptors: a woman aged 60 to 75 in good health.

CDR3 in DNA: TGCAGCGTCTTCCCCGGACAGAACAATGAGCAGTTCTTC. It specifies CSVFPGQNNEQFF. The chain carries TRBV29-1 and TRBJ2-1; D may be TRBD1 (6 bases). V gave up 6 bases and J gave up 5 bases, with 14 bases separating them. Germline-derived CDR1 and CDR2 are SQVTM and ANQGSEA. The CDR3 spans 13 residues.

This clonotype was seen once. The V gene is TRBV4-1, the J gene TRBJ2-7, with 7 nucleotides matching TRBD1. The germline gives CDR1 MGHRA, CDR2 YSYEKL. Trimming cost V 1 base and J 7 bases; bases outside gene matches: 10. This CDR3 contains 15 residues. The CDR3 DNA reads TGCGCCAGCAGCCAAGTTCGCATAGGGGGCGGTGAGCAGTACTTC. It encodes CASSQVRIGGGEQYF.

This clonotype came up a few times. J is TRBJ2-3 and V is TRBV6-6; TRBD2 matches 9 bases. Trimming removed 4 bases from V and 0 bases from J; junction bases left unmatched: 5. The CDR3 runs 16 residues. Germline-derived CDR1 and CDR2 are MNHNY and SVGAGI (reference sequence). The CDR3 region has the DNA TGTGCCAGCAGTTCCGGGACTAGCCCCAGCACAGATACGCAGTATTTT. Its translation: CASSSGTSPSTDTQYF.

The chain has TRBV12-3 or TRBV12-4 and TRBJ2-1; D gene ambiguous. The length of the CDR3 is 14 residues. The V and J ends lost 6 bases and 6 bases respectively, with 15 bases between them. The CDR3 bases are TGTGCCAGCAGGCCCGGACCAATTTTCAATGAGCAGTTCTTC. Translated: CASRPGPIFNEQFF.

This clonotype was detected many times. The chain links TRBV7-9 to TRBJ2-1; TRBD1 matches at 9 bases. The CDR3 contains 14 residues. In germline, CDR1 is SEHNR, CDR2 FQNEAQ (reference sequence). Trimming cost V 0 bases and J 9 bases; bases outside gene matches: 3. CDR3 sequence: CASSLAGTGFEQFF. The CDR3 nucleotides are TGTGCCAGCAGCTTAGCCGGGACAGGGTTTGAGCAGTTCTTC.

The V call is TRBV5-1, the J call TRBJ2-5; 9 nucleotides line up with TRBD2. Judging by the DNA end, TRBJ2-7 fits better; the J call may be wrong. The CDR3 is 14 amino acids. CDR1 and CDR2 (germline): SGHRS, YFSETQ. Written as DNA, the CDR3 is TGCGCCAGCGGATACGCGGGAGGGGCCTACGAGCAGTACTTC. It specifies CASGYAGGAYEQYF.

The chain is built from TRBV25-1 and TRBJ2-5; no clear D. Trimming removed 8 bases from V and 2 bases from J, with 3 bases in between. CDR3 length: 10 residues. Germline CDR1 is MGHDK and CDR2 is SYGVNS. This chain's CDR3 is CASEQETQYF. The CDR3 region has the DNA TGTGCCAGCGAGCAAGAGACCCAGTACTTC.

This clonotype came up many times. This chain joins TRBV2 and TRBJ2-7; 11 bases match TRBD1. Germline V gene data show CDR1 as SNHLY and CDR2 as FYNNEI. The ends lost 7 bases at V and 2 bases at J; junction bases unmatched: 4. This CDR3 is 14 amino acids long. The chain's CDR3 is CASNPGQGAYEQYF. In DNA form, the CDR3 reads TGTGCCAGCAACCCGGGACAGGGGGCCTACGAGCAGTACTTC.